A single sample gave rise to the 30 T cell receptor beta chains below, sequenced in a study of blood T cell repertoires in COVID-19. The table came from immunoSEQ multiplex PCR; TCRdb's copy has only in-frame clones and leaves some out. The table has about half a million clones, 70% to 90% seen once. The sequencing input was peripheral blood. Receptor source: a human donor in a cohort sampled during active COVID-19.

The rearrangement uses TRBV7-2 and TRBJ1-2; weak D call: TRBD1 (6 bases). The CDR3 length is 13 residues. Trimming took 5 bases from V and 4 from J, leaving 11 bases between them. Per germline, CDR1 SGHTA and CDR2 FQGNSA. As DNA, the CDR3 is TGTGCCAGCAGCGTTGGACAGCTCTATGGCTACACCTTC. Its translation: CASSVGQLYGYTF.

The gene calls are TRBV5-1 and TRBJ1-1, with a possible D match to TRBD1 (5 bases). Looked up from germline, CDR1 is SGHRS and CDR2 is YFSETQ. Trimming took off 4 bases at V and 3 bases at J, with 22 bases between the two ends. The CDR3 has 17 residues. The CDR3, as DNA: TGCGCCAGCAGCGGGGGGTCCGGGGTGAAGGGGTACACTGAAGCTTTCTTT. Encoded protein: CASSGGSGVKGYTEAFF.

V is TRBV15 and J is TRBJ1-2; the match to TRBD1 covers 7 bases. Trimming took 5 bases from V and 8 from J; bases not matched to a gene: 14. CDR3 length: 15 amino acids. Germline V CDR1 and CDR2: LNHNV, YYDKDF (reference sequence). The CDR3, as DNA: TGTGCCACCAGCGGCCGGGAAAGACAGGGTCAAGGCTACACCTTC. Translated: CATSGRERQGQGYTF.

The chain joins TRBV28 to TRBJ1-1; D remains unclear. CDR3 size: 13 residues. Germline V CDR1 and CDR2: MDHEN, SYDVKM. The V gene lost 5 bases and the J gene lost 0 bases, with 7 bases spanning the gap. In nucleotides, the CDR3 is TGTGCCAGCAGTCCGAGGGTGAACACTGAAGCTTTCTTT. Amino acids: CASSPRVNTEAFF.

The chain combines TRBV30 with TRBJ1-2; D might be TRBD1 (5 bases). The CDR3 extends over 14 amino acids. V gave up 1 base and J gave up 8 bases, with 17 bases separating them. From germline, CDR1 is GTSNPN and CDR2 SVGIG (reference sequence). The CDR3 DNA follows: TGTGCCTGGAGTGACAGGCCACCGTCCAACGGCTACACCTTC. Translated: CAWSDRPPSNGYTF.

The CDR3 sequence is CASKLGQTYTEAFF. The CDR3 DNA reads TGCGCCAGCAAACTCGGACAGACTTACACTGAAGCTTTCTTT. V is TRBV5-1 and J is TRBJ1-1; tentative D call: TRBD1 (6 bases). V was shortened by 6 bases and J by 3 bases, with 15 bases between the two germline ends. This CDR3 has 14 residues. Germline CDR1 SGHRS, CDR2 YFSETQ.

This clone showed up just a few times. A read error may account for a junction end that differs from germline. The chain carries TRBV27 and TRBJ2-3; 11 nucleotides line up with TRBD2. The V gene's germline CDR1 is MNHEY and CDR2 SMNVEV (reference sequence). The CDR3 contains 16 residues. For the CDR3, the DNA is TGTGCCAGCAGTCTATCCGGGACTAGCGGTACAGATACGCAGTATTTT. Amino acids: CASSLSGTSGTDTQYF.

The CDR3 DNA follows: TGTGCCAGCAGCTTAGGGCTAGCCGGACGCTTTGAGCAGTTCTTC. Amino acids: CASSLGLAGRFEQFF. The rearrangement uses TRBV7-2 and TRBJ2-1, with D possibly matching TRBD2 (5 bases). Trimming cost V 1 base and J 9 bases, with 16 bases left between them. The germline V gene encodes CDR1 SGHTA and CDR2 FQGNSA. The CDR3 totals 15 residues.

The chain combines TRBV11-2 with TRBJ2-7; 13 bases match TRBD2. This CDR3 region has 16 residues. V shed 5 bases, J shed 5 bases, and the junction held 9 bases outside the gene matches. The germline V gene has CDR1 SGHAT and CDR2 FQNNGV. The CDR3 reads CASSARTSGRFNEQYF. CDR3 sequence (DNA): TGTGCCAGCAGCGCCCGGACTAGCGGGAGATTCAACGAGCAGTACTTC.

The genes are TRBV7-9 and TRBJ1-4; D gene unclear. CDR1 and CDR2 from the germline V gene are SEHNR and FQNEAQ (reference sequence). V lost 1 base to trimming and J lost 13 bases, with 10 bases between them. The CDR3 has 12 amino acids. The CDR3, as DNA: TGTGCCAGCAGCTTAGTCACCGGCGGACTGTTTTTT. As protein: CASSLVTGGLFF.

The chain has TRBV27 and TRBJ2-7, with unresolved D. V lost 3 bases to trimming and J lost 5 bases, with 17 bases between them. This CDR3 region has 15 residues. Germline V gene sequence: CDR1 MNHEY, CDR2 SMNVEV (reference sequence). CDR3 protein: CASSFGAARIDEQYF. CDR3 in DNA: TGTGCCAGCAGTTTCGGTGCCGCAAGAATCGACGAGCAGTACTTC.

The genes are TRBV5-1 and TRBJ1-3; maybe TRBD1 (6 bases). This CDR3 region has 14 residues. Germline lookup yields CDR1 SGHRS and CDR2 YFSETQ. Trimming cost V 6 bases and J 3 bases, with 13 bases left between them. The CDR3 DNA sequence: TGCGCCAGCAACACAGGGACGGGTGGAAACACCATATATTTT. Its translation: CASNTGTGGNTIYF.

This clone was seen a handful of times. The chain has TRBV6-2 or TRBV6-3 and TRBJ2-7; TRBD2 aligns across 14 bases. The CDR3 is 19 amino acids. V shed 2 bases, J shed 5 bases, and the junction held 14 bases outside the gene matches. Per the germline V gene, CDR1 is MNHEY and CDR2 is SVGEGT. CDR3: CASSYTRTSGRRITHEQYF. The CDR3 nucleotides read TGTGCCAGCAGTTACACCAGGACTAGCGGGAGGAGGATTACCCACGAGCAGTACTTC.

J is TRBJ2-7 and V is TRBV12-3 or TRBV12-4; D may be TRBD2 (5 bases). CDR3 length equals 13 residues. V was pared by 2 bases and J by 6 bases, with 11 bases between. The CDR3 is CASSLREPGEQYF. CDR3 nucleotides: TGTGCCAGCAGTTTACGGGAACCCGGCGAGCAGTACTTC.

The V gene is TRBV3-1 (or the pseudogene TRBV3-2), the J gene TRBJ1-6; maybe TRBD1 (5 bases). The CDR3 sequence is 17 residues long. Germline CDR1 reads LGHDT; CDR2 reads YNNKEL (reference sequence). The V gene lost 0 bases and the J gene lost 3 bases, with 12 bases spanning the gap. The CDR3 region is CASSQEREGSYNSPLHF. CDR3 nucleotides: TGTGCCAGCAGCCAAGAGAGGGAGGGGAGCTATAATTCACCCCTCCACTTT.

In this sample, this clone turned up once. This chain links TRBV7-2 with TRBJ2-7; perhaps TRBD2 as D (6 bases). V was pared by 0 bases and J by 6 bases, with 9 bases between. The CDR3 spans 13 residues. Germline assignment: CDR1 SGHTA and CDR2 FQGNSA. This chain's CDR3 is CASSLAEGVEQYF. The CDR3 DNA sequence: TGTGCCAGCAGCTTAGCGGAGGGTGTCGAGCAGTACTTC.

The chain employs TRBV6-2 or TRBV6-3 and TRBJ2-7; 8 positions match TRBD1. The V segment lost 5 bases and the J segment 6 bases; nucleotides outside the gene matches: 9. CDR1 and CDR2 from the germline V gene are MNHEY and SVGEGT. The CDR3 spans 14 residues. The CDR3 loop is CASSHNTGQGEQYF. The CDR3 DNA reads as TGTGCCAGCAGTCACAATACAGGACAGGGCGAGCAGTACTTC.

This clone was observed at least ten times. The V and J genes are TRBV28 and TRBJ1-3, with D tentatively TRBD1 (5 bases). The CDR3 length is 15 residues. The V end was cut by 4 bases, the J end by 0 bases, with 10 bases between. Germline assignment: CDR1 MDHEN and CDR2 SYDVKM. In DNA form, the CDR3 reads TGTGCCAGCAGTTCCTTCGACAGCTCTGGAAACACCATATATTTT. Translation gives CASSSFDSSGNTIYF.

V gene TRBV3-1 (or the pseudogene TRBV3-2) combines with J gene TRBJ2-3; possible D gene TRBD2, 6 bases. Germline CDR1 reads LGHDT; CDR2 reads YNNKEL (reference sequence). The CDR3 consists of 15 residues. Trimming stripped 5 bases from V and 0 bases from J, with 12 bases between. CDR3 bases: TGTGCCAGCAGCAAGACTAGGGCAAGCACAGATACGCAGTATTTT. It is translated as CASSKTRASTDTQYF.

This clone has a handful of counts. The chain carries TRBV7-2 and TRBJ2-1; 13 bases fit TRBD2. After removal of 5 bases from V and 8 bases from J, the junction contained 6 bases not matched to a gene. This CDR3 spans 15 amino acids. Germline CDR1 is SGHTA and CDR2 is FQGNSA. The CDR3 protein is CASSLRTSGRDEQFF. The CDR3 coding sequence is TGTGCCAGCAGCCTACGGACTAGCGGGAGAGATGAGCAGTTCTTC.

This clone was counted only a few times. V usage is TRBV7-8 and J usage is TRBJ1-5, with TRBD1 identical over 8 bases. This CDR3 comprises 16 residues. V lost 3 bases to trimming and J lost 7 bases; unmatched junction nucleotides: 11. The germline gives CDR1 SGHVS, CDR2 FQNEAQ. The CDR3 DNA is TGTGCCAGCAGCTTGGCCGGACAGGGTGGGAGACAGCCCCAGCATTTT. Protein: CASSLAGQGGRQPQHF.

This chain links TRBV6-6 with TRBJ1-3, with D unresolved. This CDR3 contains 14 residues. Trimming removed 3 bases from V and 1 base from J, with 7 bases in between. Germline loops: CDR1 MNHNY, CDR2 SVGAGI (reference sequence). In nucleotides, the CDR3 is TGTGCCAGCAGTTATGGGAGGTCTGGAAACACCATATATTTT. This sequence encodes CASSYGRSGNTIYF.

The chain has TRBV10-1 and TRBJ1-2; D possibly corresponds to TRBD1 (6 bases). CDR3 length: 13 amino acids. Germline V gives CDR1 WNHNN, CDR2 SYGVQD (reference sequence). V lost 6 bases and J 4 bases, leaving 12 bases between the germline ends. The CDR3 is CASRPRTVYGYTF. In DNA form, the CDR3 reads TGCGCCAGCAGACCTAGGACAGTCTATGGCTACACCTTC.

This clone came up many times. This rearrangement joins TRBV2 to TRBJ1-2; TRBD1 agrees at 7 bases. The CDR3 sequence is 15 residues long. J gave up 8 bases and V 2 bases, and 11 bases lay outside the gene matches. The V gene's germline CDR1 is SNHLY and CDR2 FYNNEI. The CDR3 loop is CASSEYGQVSVGYTF. DNA for the CDR3: TGTGCCAGCAGTGAATACGGACAGGTATCCGTCGGCTACACCTTC.

The V and J genes are TRBV30 and TRBJ2-1; 8 bases map to TRBD2. CDR1 is GTSNPN, CDR2 SVGIG, per germline (reference sequence). V gave up 3 bases and J gave up 6 bases; unmatched junction bases: 4. The CDR3 has 13 residues. This CDR3 reads CAWRGTSINEQFF. The DNA of the CDR3 is TGTGCCTGGAGAGGGACTAGTATCAATGAGCAGTTCTTC.

The CDR3 bases are TGTGCCAGCAGCGCAATAACAGAATTGAGTGAAGCTTTCTTT. Amino acid sequence: CASSAITELSEAFF. This chain joins TRBV9 and TRBJ1-1; D not resolved. The CDR3 is 14 residues long. Germline-derived CDR1 and CDR2 are SGDLS and YYNGEE. Deletions cut 3 bases from V and 7 bases from J, with 16 bases between.

This clone was detected a few times. The rearrangement uses TRBV11-1 and TRBJ1-1; D ambiguous. Trimming stripped 6 bases from V and 0 bases from J, with 8 bases between. Germline V gives CDR1 SGHAT, CDR2 FQDESV (reference sequence). The CDR3 sequence is 13 residues long. CDR3 DNA sequence: TGTGCCAGCAGTAGAGTTATGAACACTGAAGCTTTCTTT. It specifies CASSRVMNTEAFF.

The CDR3 loop reads CASSLSGQGYGYTF. The CDR3 DNA follows: TGTGCCAGCAGCCTCTCCGGACAGGGCTATGGCTACACCTTC. V and J are TRBV7-2 and TRBJ1-2; 8 nucleotides match TRBD1. Germline CDR1 is SGHTA and CDR2 is FQGNSA. This CDR3 contains 14 residues. V shed 5 bases, J shed 4 bases, and the junction held 6 bases outside the gene matches. The whole variable domain, filled in from reference TRBV7-2 and TRBJ1-2, reads GAGVSQSPSNKVTEKGKDVELRCDPISGHTALYWYRQSLGQGLEFLIYFQGNSAPDKSGLPSDRFSAERTGGSVSTLTIQRTQQEDSAVYLCASSLSGQGYGYTFGSGTRLTVV.

This chain joins TRBV11-3 and TRBJ2-2; 14 bases are a match to TRBD2. The CDR3 is made up of 17 amino acids. V shed 3 bases and J 3 bases; nucleotides not matched to a gene: 3. Germline CDR1 is SGHNT and CDR2 is YENEEA. The CDR3 sequence: CASSLGLAGADTGELFF. CDR3 nucleotide sequence: TGTGCCAGCAGCTTGGGACTAGCGGGAGCCGACACCGGGGAGCTGTTTTTT.

The V gene is TRBV30, the J gene TRBJ2-2; D uncertain. V lost 3 bases and J 5 bases, leaving 10 bases between the germline ends. The germline V gene has CDR1 GTSNPN and CDR2 SVGIG (reference sequence). The CDR3 runs to 13 residues. The CDR3 DNA reads TGTGCCTGGAGCCCTGCCGGGACCGGGGAGCTGTTTTTT. Translated: CAWSPAGTGELFF.